These T cell receptor beta chains were read from a single sample in a study of siplizumab effects on memory and regulatory T cells. Only in-frame clones appear in the TCRdb table, and some are missing; sequencing was by immunoSEQ multiplex PCR. The data show about 50,000 clones, with roughly 90% seen just once and 0.35% held by the top ten. The sample taken for sequencing was naive CD8+ T cells sorted from blood. The receptors here all came from a human donor in good health. The CDR3 runs from the conserved cysteine through the conserved F or W. D genes are given only for firm matches. Clone size is given for some rows only: seen once, a few or many times, or a class if the clone is expanded.

D: TRBD1
size: -
V: TRBV2
J: TRBJ1-5
DNA: TGTGCCAGCAGCGGGACAGGGGGTATTTACGGCGATCAGCCCCAGCATTTT
CDR3: CASSGTGGIYGDQPQHF

D: TRBD1
size: -
V: TRBV7-9
J: TRBJ1-1
DNA: TGTGCCAGCAGCCCATCCGGGACAGGGACTGAAGCTTTCTTT
CDR3: CASSPSGTGTEAFF

D: -
size: -
V: TRBV27
J: TRBJ1-5
DNA: TGTGCCAGCAGTCTCTCATATGGCAATCAGCCCCAGCATTTT
CDR3: CASSLSYGNQPQHF

D: TRBD1
size: -
V: TRBV5-1
J: TRBJ2-7
DNA: TGCGCCAGCAGCCCATGGGGGACAGGGATCGAGCAGTACTTC
CDR3: CASSPWGTGIEQYF

D: TRBD2
size: -
V: TRBV9
J: TRBJ2-3
DNA: TGTGCCAGCAGCGTAGGGGGGACTAGCGGGACCGCAGATACGCAGTATTTT
CDR3: CASSVGGTSGTADTQYF

D: -
size: once
V: TRBV4-1
J: TRBJ1-1
DNA: TGCGCCAGCAGCCAAGAAAGGACTATGAACACTGAAGCTTTCTTT
CDR3: CASSQERTMNTEAFF

D: -
size: -
V: TRBV2
J: TRBJ2-7
DNA: TGTGCCAGCATGGGGAGAAATAAAGACGAGCAGTACTTC
CDR3: CASMGRNKDEQYF

D: -
size: -
V: TRBV4-1
J: TRBJ2-6
DNA: TGCGCCAGCAGCTGTAAACCACAAAGTCGGGCCAACGTCCTGACTTTC
CDR3: CASSCKPQSRANVLTF

D: TRBD2
size: -
V: TRBV27
J: TRBJ2-7
DNA: TGTGCCAGCAGTCCGGTCGGGGGGAATGAGCAGTACTTC
CDR3: CASSPVGGNEQYF

D: TRBD1
size: -
V: TRBV10-1
J: TRBJ1-2
DNA: TGCGCCAGCATTACTAACAGGACAGGGGGCTATTTTGGTGGCTACACCTTC
CDR3: CASITNRTGGYFGGYTF

D: TRBD1
size: -
V: TRBV5-6
J: TRBJ1-2
DNA: TGTGCCAGCAGCTTGTCCAGGGGGACTAACTATGGCTACACCTTC
CDR3: CASSLSRGTNYGYTF

D: -
size: once
V: TRBV6-4
J: TRBJ2-1
DNA: TGTGCCAGCAGTGTGGGAATTAGCCCTGAGCAGTTCTTC
CDR3: CASSVGISPEQFF

D: -
size: -
V: TRBV6-6
J: TRBJ2-7
DNA: TGTGCCAGCAGTACTGACAGGTTTGCCTACGAGCAGTACTTC
CDR3: CASSTDRFAYEQYF

D: -
size: -
V: TRBV2
J: TRBJ1-5
DNA: TGTGCCAGCAGTGAAGTGACTTGGGACAATCAGCCCCAGCATTTT
CDR3: CASSEVTWDNQPQHF

D: -
size: -
V: TRBV5-8
J: TRBJ1-5
DNA: TGTGCCAGCAGCTTGCCCTATCAGCCCCAGCATTTT
CDR3: CASSLPYQPQHF

D: -
size: -
V: TRBV7-9
J: TRBJ2-5
DNA: TGTGCCAGCAGCCAAATGCAGGTGCGGCAAGAGACCCAGTACTTC
CDR3: CASSQMQVRQETQYF

D: -
size: once
V: TRBV6-6
J: TRBJ2-3
DNA: TGTGCCAGCAGTTACGGCGGGGCAGCAAGCACAGATACGCAGTATTTT
CDR3: CASSYGGAASTDTQYF

D: -
size: -
V: TRBV9
J: TRBJ1-5
DNA: TGTGCCAGCAGCGATGGAGGATATAGCAATCAGCCCCAGCATTTT
CDR3: CASSDGGYSNQPQHF

D: -
size: -
V: TRBV7-6
J: TRBJ2-6
DNA: TGTGCCAGCAGCGGCCCGGGCCCAGGGCCTGGGGCCAACGTCCTGACTTTC
CDR3: CASSGPGPGPGANVLTF

D: -
size: once
V: TRBV6-1
J: TRBJ2-1
DNA: TGTGCCAGCATCATTTGGGGGACTCCTCAGGGTGAGCAGTTCTTC
CDR3: CASIIWGTPQGEQFF

D: -
size: once
V: TRBV7-2
J: TRBJ2-1
DNA: TGTGCCAGCAGCTTGGGCACAAACTCCTACAATGAGCAGTTCTTC
CDR3: CASSLGTNSYNEQFF

D: -
size: -
V: TRBV13
J: TRBJ2-1
DNA: TGTGCCAGCAGCCCCCGGACTCCGAATGAGCAGTTCTTC
CDR3: CASSPRTPNEQFF

D: TRBD2
size: once
V: TRBV6-1
J: TRBJ2-7
DNA: TGTGCCAGCAGCGCTAGCGGGGGGCCGTACGAGCAGTACTTC
CDR3: CASSASGGPYEQYF

D: -
size: once
V: TRBV7-9
J: TRBJ1-1
DNA: TGTGCCAGCAGCCCCCCGTCCTTGGGAGCTTTCTTT
CDR3: CASSPPSLGAFF

D: -
size: -
V: TRBV10-3
J: TRBJ2-1
DNA: TGTGCCATCAGCCAGCCACCATACAATGAGCAGTTCTTC
CDR3: CAISQPPYNEQFF

D: -
size: -
V: TRBV4-1
J: TRBJ1-5
DNA: TGCGCCAGCAGCCAATCCAGTTATCAGCCCCAGCATTTT
CDR3: CASSQSSYQPQHF

D: -
size: -
V: TRBV6-1
J: TRBJ2-7
DNA: TGTGCCAGCAGGCTAGCACTCTACGAGCAGTACTTC
CDR3: CASRLALYEQYF

D: -
size: -
V: TRBV7-8
J: TRBJ1-1
DNA: TGTGCCAGCAGCTTGGCCGGCGTTATAAGTGTGAACACTGAAGCTTTCTTT
CDR3: CASSLAGVISVNTEAFF

D: TRBD2
size: once
V: TRBV13
J: TRBJ2-5
DNA: TGTGCCAGCAGCTTAGAAGAAGGGACTAGCGAAGAGACCCAGTACTTC
CDR3: CASSLEEGTSEETQYF

D: -
size: -
V: TRBV7-9
J: TRBJ2-3
DNA: TGTGCCAGCAGCTTAGTTGTCGATACGCAGTATTTT
CDR3: CASSLVVDTQYF

D: -
size: -
V: TRBV28
J: TRBJ1-2
DNA: TGTGCCAGCAGTTTGAAAGAATGGCCATATGGCTACACCTTC
CDR3: CASSLKEWPYGYTF

D: -
size: -
V: TRBV4-1
J: TRBJ2-7
DNA: TGCGCCAGCAGCCAGGACAGCTCCTACGAGCAGTACTTC
CDR3: CASSQDSSYEQYF

D: TRBD1
size: -
V: TRBV5-4
J: TRBJ2-7
DNA: TGTGCCAGCAGCTCCCGGGACAGGGCCTACGAGCAGTACTTC
CDR3: CASSSRDRAYEQYF

D: -
size: -
V: TRBV7-9
J: TRBJ2-1
DNA: TGTGCCAGCAGCTCTAACGATGAGCAGTTCTTC
CDR3: CASSSNDEQFF

D: TRBD2
size: -
V: TRBV4-2
J: TRBJ2-7
DNA: TGTGCCAGCAGCTCGCGACTAGCACCCGAGCAGTACTTC
CDR3: CASSSRLAPEQYF

D: -
size: -
V: TRBV4-1
J: TRBJ2-7
DNA: TGCGCCAGCAGCCAAGAGCGCTCTTACGAGCAGTACTTC
CDR3: CASSQERSYEQYF

D: -
size: -
V: TRBV1
J: TRBJ2-7
DNA: TGCACCAGCAGCGGCAGTCTGGCGCCTACCTACGAGCAGTACTTC
CDR3: CTSSGSLAPTYEQYF

D: -
size: -
V: TRBV6-5
J: TRBJ2-2
DNA: TGTGCCAGCAGTTATCAACAGACTAACACCGGGGAGCTGTTTTTT
CDR3: CASSYQQTNTGELFF

D: -
size: -
V: TRBV5-6
J: TRBJ2-1
DNA: TGTGCCAGCAGCCCAAAGGCAGGCTACAATGAGCAGTTCTTC
CDR3: CASSPKAGYNEQFF

D: -
size: -
V: TRBV6-5
J: TRBJ2-7
DNA: TGTGCCAGCAGTTTAAGTCTTAAGAGGTTCGAGCAGTACTTC
CDR3: CASSLSLKRFEQYF

D: TRBD1
size: -
V: TRBV9
J: TRBJ2-7
DNA: TGTGCCAGCAGCGCCCGGGACAGGGTGGAGGAGCAGTACTTC
CDR3: CASSARDRVEEQYF

D: -
size: -
V: TRBV27
J: TRBJ2-3
DNA: TGTGCCAGCAGAATAGGCGGAAGCACAGATACGCAGTATTTT
CDR3: CASRIGGSTDTQYF

D: -
size: -
V: TRBV4-1
J: TRBJ1-6
DNA: TGCGCCAGCAGCCAAGAGATAGGGCCGCCTTCACATAATTCACCCCTCCACTTT
CDR3: CASSQEIGPPSHNSPLHF

D: TRBD1
size: -
V: TRBV11-2
J: TRBJ1-2
DNA: TGTGCCAGCAGCCCGTCGACAGGGGCGGGATATGGCTACACCTTC
CDR3: CASSPSTGAGYGYTF

D: TRBD1
size: few
V: TRBV14
J: TRBJ1-2
DNA: TGTGCCAGCAGCCAAGATATCATACCGACAGGGGCAGGCTATGGCTACACCTTC
CDR3: CASSQDIIPTGAGYGYTF

D: -
size: -
V: TRBV7-9
J: TRBJ1-1
DNA: TGTGCCAGCAGCTTAGGCGGGACCACTGAAGCTTTCTTT
CDR3: CASSLGGTTEAFF

D: TRBD2
size: -
V: TRBV11-3
J: TRBJ2-7
DNA: TGTGCCAGCAGCTCCCCCGTGGGGGGGAATAACGAGCAGTACTTC
CDR3: CASSSPVGGNNEQYF

D: -
size: -
V: TRBV11-2
J: TRBJ2-7
DNA: TGTGCCAGCAGCCAAGCCCCAGGGTGGGTCTCCGAGCAGTACTTC
CDR3: CASSQAPGWVSEQYF

D: TRBD2
size: -
V: TRBV10-1
J: TRBJ2-4
DNA: TGCGCCAGCAGTGGTGGACTAGCGGGGGTCCTTGTCAAAAACATTCAGTACTTC
CDR3: CASSGGLAGVLVKNIQYF

D: -
size: once
V: TRBV19
J: TRBJ2-1
DNA: TGTGCCAGTAGTATTGGGATCACCTACAATGAGCAGTTCTTC
CDR3: CASSIGITYNEQFF

D: TRBD2
size: -
V: TRBV28
J: TRBJ2-1
DNA: TGTGCCAGCAGTTTCTCCAGACTAGCCAATGAGCAGTTCTTC
CDR3: CASSFSRLANEQFF

D: TRBD2
size: -
V: TRBV7-3
J: TRBJ2-3
DNA: TGTGCCAGCAGCTCGCTAGCGGGAAGCACAGATACGCAGTATTTT
CDR3: CASSSLAGSTDTQYF

D: -
size: -
V: TRBV7-6
J: TRBJ2-5
DNA: TGTGCCAGCAGCCTTTCGGTCGGCGAGACCCAGTACTTC
CDR3: CASSLSVGETQYF

D: -
size: -
V: TRBV19
J: TRBJ1-1
DNA: TGTGCCAGTAGTCACGGGACTCTCATGGGGGAAGCTTTCTTT
CDR3: CASSHGTLMGEAFF

D: TRBD2
size: -
V: TRBV29-1
J: TRBJ2-7
DNA: TGCAGCGTTTTAGCGGGGGAGTACTACGAGCAGTACTTC
CDR3: CSVLAGEYYEQYF

D: TRBD2
size: -
V: TRBV2
J: TRBJ2-1
DNA: TGTGCCAGCAGCCTGCTTCTAGCGGGAGTGTTCGGTGAGCAGTTCTTC
CDR3: CASSLLLAGVFGEQFF